This T cell receptor (beta chain) was captured by sequencing in a study of T-cell memory formation after mild COVID-19. Overall study: The study found TCR clusters largely donor specific.

Study-level results: Among contracting clones, CD4+ were mainly CM/EM and CD8+ enriched in EMRA. Later expanders leaned CD4+, whereas clones that contracted between day 15 and 85 were balanced CD4/CD8.

A few counts support this clonotype. Its matching antigen is unknown. This CDR3 is built from 15 residues. The germline CDR1 and CDR2 sequences are LGHDT and YNNKEL (reference sequence). V lost 0 bases, J lost 6 bases, and 14 bases lay in between. MiXCR was run by TCRdb on the 5' RACE reads, yielding one entry per CDR3 protein. The data contain around 200,000 distinct CDR3 sequences, about 10% of them seen just once; the ten biggest clones take up 2.5% to 3.5%. The chain couples TRBV3-1 to TRBJ1-1; D is possibly TRBD1 (5 bases). The sequencing input was PBMCs or a T cell subset sorted from them (not recorded which). This receptor was identified in a man between 18 and 29 years old who had mild COVID-19 (a few samples of this study predate the infection). Cell type and time point are not known. CDR3 residues: CASSQEVAGEPEAFF. The CDR3 region has the DNA TGTGCCAGCAGCCAAGAAGTAGCGGGGGAGCCTGAAGCTTTCTTT.